These T cell receptor beta chains were read from a single sample in a study of glioma-infiltrating T cells. TCRdb re-called the multiplex PCR reads with MiXCR, one entry per CDR3 protein. Among about 190,000 distinct CDR3 sequences listed, more than 25% were seen once. Source material: glioma tissue, nonneoplastic brain tissue, or PBMCs (not recorded which). The receptor source for this set is a human donor with low-grade glioma or glioblastoma, undergoing nonglioma brain surgery, or in good health (not recorded which). Both conserved end residues are part of each CDR3. A D gene is named only where the DNA matches it firmly. Size values are once, few and many counts, or a class for expanded clones, and some rows have none.

J gene: TRBJ2-3
D gene: TRBD2
clone size: many
V gene: TRBV2
CDR3 protein: CASSEARGLADPSTDTQYF
CDR3 DNA: TGTGCCAGCAGTGAAGCGCGCGGACTAGCCGACCCTAGCACAGATACGCAGTATTTT

J gene: TRBJ2-7
D gene: TRBD2
clone size: many
V gene: TRBV20-1
CDR3 protein: CSARDGRDPSYEQYF
CDR3 DNA: TGCAGTGCTAGAGATGGGAGGGACCCATCCTACGAGCAGTACTTC

J gene: TRBJ2-1
D gene: -
clone size: few
V gene: TRBV19
CDR3 protein: CASSIDLDNEQFF
CDR3 DNA: TGTGCCAGTAGTATTGATCTAGACAATGAGCAGTTCTTC

J gene: TRBJ1-5
D gene: -
clone size: many
V gene: TRBV10-3
CDR3 protein: CAISDISGATQPQHF
CDR3 DNA: TGTGCCATCAGTGACATTTCAGGGGCGACTCAGCCCCAGCATTTT

J gene: TRBJ1-2
D gene: TRBD1
clone size: -
V gene: TRBV27
CDR3 protein: CASSPRTGGGYTF
CDR3 DNA: TGTGCCAGCAGTCCGCGGACAGGGGGTGGCTACACCTTC

J gene: TRBJ2-1
D gene: -
clone size: few
V gene: TRBV12-3/TRBV12-4
CDR3 protein: CASSEPGTYNEQFF
CDR3 DNA: TGTGCCAGCTCCGAACCGGGTACCTACAATGAGCAGTTCTTC

J gene: TRBJ2-1
D gene: -
clone size: few
V gene: TRBV12-3/TRBV12-4
CDR3 protein: CASSLVYRSGENEQFF
CDR3 DNA: TGTGCCAGCAGTTTAGTGTATCGTTCAGGGGAGAATGAGCAGTTCTTC

J gene: TRBJ2-3
D gene: -
clone size: many
V gene: TRBV18
CDR3 protein: CASSPDSAADTQYF
CDR3 DNA: TGTGCCAGCTCACCAGACAGTGCGGCAGATACGCAGTATTTT

J gene: TRBJ1-6
D gene: -
clone size: many
V gene: TRBV7-2
CDR3 protein: CASSLDGGLYNSPLHF
CDR3 DNA: TGTGCCAGCAGCTTAGATGGAGGGTTATACAATTCACCCCTCCACTTT

J gene: TRBJ2-4
D gene: -
clone size: many
V gene: TRBV4-3
CDR3 protein: CASSQEGWGIQYF
CDR3 DNA: TGCGCCAGCAGCCAAGAGGGGTGGGGAATTCAGTACTTC

J gene: TRBJ1-6
D gene: TRBD1
clone size: -
V gene: TRBV19
CDR3 protein: CASSLGQGIAPLHF
CDR3 DNA: TGTGCCAGTAGTCTCGGACAGGGGATTGCACCCCTCCACTTT

J gene: TRBJ1-2
D gene: -
clone size: many
V gene: TRBV4-1
CDR3 protein: CASSQADNYGYTF
CDR3 DNA: TGCGCCAGCAGCCAAGCGGATAACTATGGCTACACCTTC

J gene: TRBJ2-1
D gene: -
clone size: -
V gene: TRBV2
CDR3 protein: CASSGERGLNEQFF
CDR3 DNA: TGTGCCAGCAGTGGGGAGAGGGGTCTCAATGAGCAGTTCTTC

J gene: TRBJ1-1
D gene: -
clone size: -
V gene: TRBV6-6
CDR3 protein: CASMVLGMNTEAFF
CDR3 DNA: TGTGCCAGCATGGTACTGGGGATGAACACTGAGGCTTTCTTT

J gene: TRBJ2-7
D gene: TRBD2
clone size: many
V gene: TRBV7-2
CDR3 protein: CASSQTSGSAYEQYF
CDR3 DNA: TGTGCCAGCAGCCAGACTAGCGGGAGCGCGTACGAGCAGTACTTC

J gene: TRBJ2-7
D gene: -
clone size: few
V gene: TRBV7-6
CDR3 protein: CASSRNFRSYEQYF
CDR3 DNA: TGTGCCAGCAGTCGGAATTTCAGGTCCTACGAGCAGTACTTC

J gene: TRBJ2-3
D gene: TRBD2
clone size: many
V gene: TRBV20-1
CDR3 protein: CSARGGTSGYTDTQYF
CDR3 DNA: TGCAGTGCTAGAGGGGGGACTAGCGGATATACAGATACGCAGTATTTT